This TCR beta chain stems from a study of blood T cell repertoires in COVID-19. Study information: Material from acute and convalescent COVID-19 was sourced from the United States, Italy and Spain. T cells, B-cell-depleted T cells, or PBMCs provided the cDNA or gDNA that served as material.

How the authors handled the data: By means of reference gene primer amplification, nucleated cell counts were estimated. Sequencing was performed with immunoSEQ multiplex PCR; in TCRdb, only in-frame clones are kept and a portion is missing. That table gives V, J and clone size, and the DNA gave D and trimming. The table includes 30,000 or so clones, 80% to 85% detected once. This CDR3 has 15 residues. Trimming took off 7 bases at V and 0 bases at J, with 15 bases between the two ends. CDR1 and CDR2 (germline): SGHRS, YFSETQ. The source is a man aged 80 or over with active COVID-19. This rearrangement joins TRBV5-1 to TRBJ2-3; tentatively, D is TRBD1 (6 bases). Sequenced: peripheral blood. The CDR3 bases are TGCGCCAGCCGACGTGGTCAGGGGAGCACAGATACGCAGTATTTT. Protein: CASRRGQGSTDTQYF.